This T cell receptor beta chain is drawn from a study of T cells in localized non-small cell lung cancer. Study observations and caveats: An association was observed between higher blood T cell density and longer overall survival. Without multi-region sequencing, intratumor heterogeneity could not be excluded. Adjacent lung tissue had a median about 57 of the top 100 clones found in the tumor. Uninvolved adjacent lung showed the highest T cell clonality, exceeding tumor.

Data came from immunoSEQ multiplex PCR; TCRdb stores just in-frame clones and leaves some out. The sample has over 30,000 clones, 75% to 90% seen once. Per germline, CDR1 MNHEY and CDR2 SVGAGI. This CDR3 region has 16 residues. Trimming cost V 4 bases and J 6 bases; bases outside gene matches: 8. This clone was counted a single time. What it recognizes is unknown. This chain joins TRBV6-5 and TRBJ2-1; 11 bases line up with TRBD2. The sequence derives from a woman aged 40-70 years with stage I lung adenocarcinoma. The specimen was peripheral blood, collected before any cancer treatment. The CDR3: CASSLAGGPPFNEQFF. The CDR3 region has the DNA TGTGCCAGCAGTTTAGCGGGAGGGCCGCCGTTCAATGAGCAGTTCTTC.